This T cell receptor beta chain was sequenced in a study of shared clonotypes between healthy human individuals. Naive CD8 cells, CD45RO-negative and positively selected for CCR7, excluded terminally differentiated effector memory CD45RA+ cells. The CDR3 spans 14 residues. The ends were cut back, 4 bases at V and 0 bases at J, with 9 bases in the middle. Germline V CDR1 and CDR2: SGHRS, YFSETQ. The repertoire was sequenced with immunoSEQ multiplex PCR; TCRdb's copy has only in-frame clones and lacks some. The sample consists of about 2 million clones, about 95% of them appearing once. Sample: naive CD8+ T cells sorted from blood. The genes are TRBV5-1 and TRBJ2-3; D is uncertain. The TCR comes from a man between 18 and 29 years old in good health. The CDR3 DNA reads TGCGCCAGCAGCGCCGTAGGCAGCACAGATACGCAGTATTTT. Translation gives CASSAVGSTDTQYF.